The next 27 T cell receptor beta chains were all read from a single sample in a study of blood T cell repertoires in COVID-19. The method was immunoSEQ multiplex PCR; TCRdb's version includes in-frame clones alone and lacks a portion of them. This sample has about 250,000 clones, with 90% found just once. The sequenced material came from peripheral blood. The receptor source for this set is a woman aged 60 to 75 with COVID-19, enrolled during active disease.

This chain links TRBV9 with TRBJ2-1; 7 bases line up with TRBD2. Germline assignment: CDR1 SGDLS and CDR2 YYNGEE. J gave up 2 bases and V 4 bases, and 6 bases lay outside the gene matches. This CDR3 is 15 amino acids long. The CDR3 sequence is CASSNGGSPYNEQFF. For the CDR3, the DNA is TGTGCCAGCAGCAACGGGGGGAGCCCCTACAATGAGCAGTTCTTC.

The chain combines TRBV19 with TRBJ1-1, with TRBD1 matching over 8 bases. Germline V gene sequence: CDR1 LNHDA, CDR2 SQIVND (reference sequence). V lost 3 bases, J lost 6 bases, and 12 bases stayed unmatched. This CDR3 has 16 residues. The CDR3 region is CASSIMVGQGRSEAFF. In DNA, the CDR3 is TGTGCCAGTAGTATCATGGTCGGACAGGGAAGGTCTGAAGCTTTCTTT.

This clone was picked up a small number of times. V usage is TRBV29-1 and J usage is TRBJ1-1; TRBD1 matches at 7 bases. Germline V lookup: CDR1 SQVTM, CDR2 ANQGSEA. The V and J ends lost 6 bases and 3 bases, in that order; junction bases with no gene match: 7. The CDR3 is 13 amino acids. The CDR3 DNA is TGCAGCGTGAGACAGGGCGGGGACACTGAAGCTTTCTTT. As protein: CSVRQGGDTEAFF.

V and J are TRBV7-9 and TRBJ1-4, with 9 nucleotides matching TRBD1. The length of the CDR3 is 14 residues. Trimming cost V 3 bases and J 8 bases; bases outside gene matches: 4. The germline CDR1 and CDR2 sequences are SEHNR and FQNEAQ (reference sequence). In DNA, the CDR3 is TGTGCCAGCAGCTTTGGACAGGGGAGCGAAAAACTGTTTTTT. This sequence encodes CASSFGQGSEKLFF.

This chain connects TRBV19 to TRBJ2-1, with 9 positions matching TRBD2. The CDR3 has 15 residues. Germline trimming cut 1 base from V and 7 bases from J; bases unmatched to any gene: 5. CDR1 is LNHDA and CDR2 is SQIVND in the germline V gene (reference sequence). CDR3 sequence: CASSIVAGGLNEQFF. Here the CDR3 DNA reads TGTGCCAGTAGTATAGTGGCGGGGGGGCTAAATGAGCAGTTCTTC. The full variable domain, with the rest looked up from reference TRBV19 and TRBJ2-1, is DGGITQSPKYLFRKEGQNVTLSCEQNLNHDAMYWYRQDPGQGLRLIYYSQIVNDFQKGDIAEGYSVSREKKESFPLTVTSAQKNPTAFYLCASSIVAGGLNEQFFGPGTRLTVL.

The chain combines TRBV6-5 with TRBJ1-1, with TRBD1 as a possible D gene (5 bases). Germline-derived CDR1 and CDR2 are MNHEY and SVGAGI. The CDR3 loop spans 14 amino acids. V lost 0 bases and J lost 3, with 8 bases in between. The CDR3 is CASSYSPRDTEAFF. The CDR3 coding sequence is TGTGCCAGCAGTTACTCCCCCAGGGACACTGAAGCTTTCTTT.

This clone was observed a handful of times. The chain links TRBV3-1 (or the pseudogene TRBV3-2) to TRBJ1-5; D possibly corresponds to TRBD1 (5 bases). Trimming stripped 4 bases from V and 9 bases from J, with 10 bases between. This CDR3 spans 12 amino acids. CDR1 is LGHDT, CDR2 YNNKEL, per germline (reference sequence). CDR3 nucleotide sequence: TGTGCCAGCAGCCGGGGAGGGGCGCCCCAGCATTTT. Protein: CASSRGGAPQHF.

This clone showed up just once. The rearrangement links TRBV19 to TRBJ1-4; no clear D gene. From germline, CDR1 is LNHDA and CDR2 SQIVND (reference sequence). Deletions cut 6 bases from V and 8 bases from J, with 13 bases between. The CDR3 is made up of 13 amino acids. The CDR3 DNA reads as TGTGCCAGTAGGAAAGGCGGCACGGAAAAACTGTTTTTT. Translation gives CASRKGGTEKLFF.

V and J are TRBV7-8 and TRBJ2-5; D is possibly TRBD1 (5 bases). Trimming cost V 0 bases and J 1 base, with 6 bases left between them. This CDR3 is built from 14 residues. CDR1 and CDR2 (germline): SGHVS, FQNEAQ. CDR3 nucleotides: TGTGCCAGCAGCTTAGCAGGGGCCCAAGAGACCCAGTACTTC. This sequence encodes CASSLAGAQETQYF.

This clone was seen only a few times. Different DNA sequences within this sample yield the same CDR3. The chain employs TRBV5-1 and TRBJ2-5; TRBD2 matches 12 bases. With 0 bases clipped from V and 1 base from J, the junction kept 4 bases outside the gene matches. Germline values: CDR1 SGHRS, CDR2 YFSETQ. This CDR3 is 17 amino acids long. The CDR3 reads CASSLGQLAGGQETQYF. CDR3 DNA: TGCGCCAGCAGCTTGGGCCAACTAGCGGGGGGCCAAGAGACCCAGTACTTC.

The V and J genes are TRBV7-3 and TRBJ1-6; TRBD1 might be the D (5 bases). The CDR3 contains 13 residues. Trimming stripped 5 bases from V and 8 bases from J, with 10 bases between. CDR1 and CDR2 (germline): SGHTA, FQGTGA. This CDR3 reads CASSTTGDSPLHF. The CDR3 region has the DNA TGTGCCAGCAGCACAACAGGTGATTCACCCCTCCACTTT.

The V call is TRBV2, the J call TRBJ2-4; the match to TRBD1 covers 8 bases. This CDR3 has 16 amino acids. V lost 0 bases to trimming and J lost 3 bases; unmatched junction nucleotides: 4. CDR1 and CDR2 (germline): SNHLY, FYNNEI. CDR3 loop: CASSEAGTGVKNIQYF. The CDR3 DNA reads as TGTGCCAGCAGTGAAGCCGGGACAGGCGTCAAAAACATTCAGTACTTC.

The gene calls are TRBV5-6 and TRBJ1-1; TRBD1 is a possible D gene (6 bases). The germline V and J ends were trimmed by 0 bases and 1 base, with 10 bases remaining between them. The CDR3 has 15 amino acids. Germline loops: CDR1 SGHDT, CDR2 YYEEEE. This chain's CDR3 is CASSLGTATNTEAFF. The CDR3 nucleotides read TGTGCCAGCAGCTTGGGGACAGCTACGAACACTGAAGCTTTCTTT. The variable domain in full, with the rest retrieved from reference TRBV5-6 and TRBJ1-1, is DAGVTQSPTHLIKTRGQQVTLRCSPKSGHDTVSWYQQALGQGPQFIFQYYEEEERQRGNFPDRFSGHQFPNYSSELNVNALLLGDSALYLCASSLGTATNTEAFFGQGTRLTVV.

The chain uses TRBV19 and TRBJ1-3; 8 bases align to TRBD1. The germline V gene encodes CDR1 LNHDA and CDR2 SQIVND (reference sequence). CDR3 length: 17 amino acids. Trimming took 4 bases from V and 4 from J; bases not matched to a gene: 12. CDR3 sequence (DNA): TGTGCCAGTAGTACCAGCGACAGGGGACCCCCCGGAAACACCATATATTTT. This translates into CASSTSDRGPPGNTIYF. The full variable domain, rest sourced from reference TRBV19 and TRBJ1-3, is DGGITQSPKYLFRKEGQNVTLSCEQNLNHDAMYWYRQDPGQGLRLIYYSQIVNDFQKGDIAEGYSVSREKKESFPLTVTSAQKNPTAFYLCASSTSDRGPPGNTIYFGEGSWLTVV.

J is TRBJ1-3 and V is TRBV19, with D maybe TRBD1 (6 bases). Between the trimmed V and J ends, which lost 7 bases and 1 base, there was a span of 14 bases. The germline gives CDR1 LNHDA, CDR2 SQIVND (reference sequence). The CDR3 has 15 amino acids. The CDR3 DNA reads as TGTGCCAGTAAACAGGGAACCATTTCTGGAAACACCATATATTTT. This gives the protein CASKQGTISGNTIYF.

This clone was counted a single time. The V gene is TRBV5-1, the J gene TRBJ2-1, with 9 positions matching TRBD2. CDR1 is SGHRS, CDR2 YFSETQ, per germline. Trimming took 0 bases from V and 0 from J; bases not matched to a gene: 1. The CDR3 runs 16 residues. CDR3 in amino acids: CASSLGLAVSYNEQFF. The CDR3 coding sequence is TGCGCCAGCAGCTTGGGACTAGCGGTCTCCTACAATGAGCAGTTCTTC.

DNA for the CDR3: TGTGCCAGCAGAGCCAGACTAGCGGGGGCGTTCGAGCAGTACTTC. Residues: CASRARLAGAFEQYF. The chain uses TRBV7-9 and TRBJ2-7; the match to TRBD2 covers 12 bases. CDR3 length: 15 residues. V was pared by 6 bases and J by 6 bases, with 9 bases of the junction left unmatched. Germline V gene lookup returns CDR1 SEHNR and CDR2 FQNEAQ (reference sequence). The full variable domain, rest sourced from reference TRBV7-9 and TRBJ2-7, is DTGVSQNPRHKITKRGQNVTFRCDPISEHNRLYWYRQTLGQGPEFLTYFQNEAQLEKSRLLSDRFSAERPKGSFSTLEIQRTEQGDSAMYLCASRARLAGAFEQYFGPGTRLTVT.

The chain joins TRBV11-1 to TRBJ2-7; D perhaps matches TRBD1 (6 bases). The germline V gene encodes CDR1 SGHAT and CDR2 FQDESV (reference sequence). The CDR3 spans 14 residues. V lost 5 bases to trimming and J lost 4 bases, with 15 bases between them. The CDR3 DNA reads TGTGCCAGCAGCCCATTAGAGAGGGGGTACGAGCAGTACTTC. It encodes CASSPLERGYEQYF.

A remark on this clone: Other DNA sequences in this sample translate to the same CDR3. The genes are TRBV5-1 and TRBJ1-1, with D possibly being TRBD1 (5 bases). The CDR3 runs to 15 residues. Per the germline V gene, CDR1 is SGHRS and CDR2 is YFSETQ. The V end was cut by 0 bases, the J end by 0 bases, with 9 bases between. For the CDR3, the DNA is TGCGCCAGCAGCTTGGTAGGACAAATGAACACTGAAGCTTTCTTT. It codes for CASSLVGQMNTEAFF.

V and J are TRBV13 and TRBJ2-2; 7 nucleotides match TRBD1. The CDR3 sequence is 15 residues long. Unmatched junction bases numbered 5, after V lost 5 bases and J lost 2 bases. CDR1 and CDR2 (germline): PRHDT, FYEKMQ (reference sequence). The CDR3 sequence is CASSTRDRNTGELFF. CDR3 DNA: TGTGCCAGCAGCACCCGGGACAGAAACACCGGGGAGCTGTTTTTT.

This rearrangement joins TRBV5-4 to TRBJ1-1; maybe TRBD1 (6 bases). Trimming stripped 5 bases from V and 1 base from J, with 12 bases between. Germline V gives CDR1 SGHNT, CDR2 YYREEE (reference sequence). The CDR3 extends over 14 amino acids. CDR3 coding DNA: TGTGCCAGCAGAATACAGGGTTCGAACACTGAAGCTTTCTTT. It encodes CASRIQGSNTEAFF.

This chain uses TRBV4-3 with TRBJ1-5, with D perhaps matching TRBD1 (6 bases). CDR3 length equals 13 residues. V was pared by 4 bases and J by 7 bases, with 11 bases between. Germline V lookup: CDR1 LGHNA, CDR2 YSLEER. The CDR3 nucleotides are TGCGCCAGCAGCCCGGGCAGGGGACAGCCCCAGCATTTT. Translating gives CASSPGRGQPQHF.

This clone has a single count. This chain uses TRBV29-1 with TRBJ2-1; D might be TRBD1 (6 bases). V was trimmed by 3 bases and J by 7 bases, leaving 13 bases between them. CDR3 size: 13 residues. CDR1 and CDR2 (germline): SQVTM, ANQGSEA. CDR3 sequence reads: CSVDPPGVNEQFF. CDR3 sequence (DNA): TGCAGCGTTGATCCGCCAGGGGTTAATGAGCAGTTCTTC.

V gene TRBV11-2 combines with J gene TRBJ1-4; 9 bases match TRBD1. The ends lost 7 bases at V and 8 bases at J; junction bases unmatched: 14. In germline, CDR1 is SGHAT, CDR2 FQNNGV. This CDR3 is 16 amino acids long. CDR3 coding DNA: TGTGCCAGCACCCCTTTTCCGGGACAGGGTGGAGAAAAACTGTTTTTT. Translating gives CASTPFPGQGGEKLFF.

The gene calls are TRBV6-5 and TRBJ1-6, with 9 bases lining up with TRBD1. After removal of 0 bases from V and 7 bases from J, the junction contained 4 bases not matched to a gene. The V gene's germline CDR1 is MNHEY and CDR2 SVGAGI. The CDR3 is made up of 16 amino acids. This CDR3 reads CASSYSKDRGNSPLHF. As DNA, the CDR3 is TGTGCCAGCAGTTACTCGAAAGACAGGGGGAATTCACCCCTCCACTTT.

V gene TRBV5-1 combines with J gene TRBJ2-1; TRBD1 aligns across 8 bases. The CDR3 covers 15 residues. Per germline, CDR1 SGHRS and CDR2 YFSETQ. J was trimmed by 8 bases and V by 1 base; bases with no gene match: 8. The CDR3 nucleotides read TGCGCCAGCAGCTTGACAGGACAGGGTTACGATGAGCAGTTCTTC. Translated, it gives CASSLTGQGYDEQFF.

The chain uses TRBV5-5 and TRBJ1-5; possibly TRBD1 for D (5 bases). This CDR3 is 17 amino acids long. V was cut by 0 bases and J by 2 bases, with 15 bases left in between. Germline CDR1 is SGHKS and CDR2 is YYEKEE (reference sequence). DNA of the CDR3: TGTGCCAGCAGCTTGGTTTTGTCAGGGAAGGGCAATCAGCCCCAGCATTTT. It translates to CASSLVLSGKGNQPQHF.